This T cell receptor (beta chain) was recovered during a study of shared clonotypes between healthy human individuals. Assay: immunoSEQ multiplex PCR; the TCRdb copy retains only in-frame clones and omits some. The sample holds some 1,600,000 clones, 95% to 99% seen once. From CD4+ cells came CD45RA+ naive and CD45RA-negative memory subsets. Germline V gene lookup returns CDR1 KGHSH and CDR2 LQKENI. This CDR3 is 15 amino acids long. Germline trimming cut 4 bases from V and 7 bases from J; bases unmatched to any gene: 6. The study's findings and limits: When naive CD4 clonotypes were compared across a handful of donors, around 5% were shared.

About this clone itself: Its matching antigen is unknown.

This rearrangement joins TRBV18 to TRBJ2-1; 11 positions agree with TRBD1. This receptor was taken from a man under 40 in good health. The sample consisted of naive CD4+ T cells sorted from blood. Subset in this sample: CD45RA+ positively selected. The CDR3 DNA sequence: TGTGCCAGCTCACGGCGGGGACAGGGGGGGAATGAGCAGTTCTTC. Protein product: CASSRRGQGGNEQFF.